This T cell receptor (beta chain) originates from a study of cytomegalovirus exposure and HLA in healthy donors. This clone was found a few times. Its antigen remains unknown. Study-level points and caveats: 150 or so TCR beta chains were listed as cytomegalovirus-associated. Some V segments (TRBV6-2 and TRBV6-3 among them) were excluded as indistinguishable. Accurate prediction of most subjects' HLA-A and HLA-B alleles from TCR beta sequences was reported.

PCR was performed using 60 Vbeta and 13 Jbeta primers. Profiling relied on immunoSEQ multiplex PCR, and the TCRdb table lists in-frame clones only, not all of them. The sample consists of approximately 120,000 clones, under 20% of them appearing once. Germline CDR1 ENHRY, CDR2 SYGVKD. The CDR3 has 16 residues. V was clipped by 3 bases and J by 0 bases; unmatched bases: 5. Source material: PBMCs. This chain connects TRBV10-3 to TRBJ2-3; 8 nucleotides agree with TRBD2. The clonotype comes from a female donor in good health and CMV-seropositive. The CDR3 spells CAISESGGASTDTQYF. The DNA of the CDR3 is TGTGCCATCAGTGAATCCGGGGGGGCTAGCACAGATACGCAGTATTTT.